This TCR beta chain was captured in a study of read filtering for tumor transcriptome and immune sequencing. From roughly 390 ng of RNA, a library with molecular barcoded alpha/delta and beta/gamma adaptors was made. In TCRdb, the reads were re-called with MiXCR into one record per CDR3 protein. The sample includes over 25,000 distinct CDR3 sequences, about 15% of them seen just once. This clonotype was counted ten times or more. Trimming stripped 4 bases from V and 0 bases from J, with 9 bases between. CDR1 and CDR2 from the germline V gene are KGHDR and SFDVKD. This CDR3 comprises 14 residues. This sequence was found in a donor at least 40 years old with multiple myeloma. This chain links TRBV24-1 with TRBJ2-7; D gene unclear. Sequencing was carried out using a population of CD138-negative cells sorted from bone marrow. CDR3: CATSDPGSSYEQYF. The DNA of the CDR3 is TGTGCCACCAGTGACCCAGGATCCTCCTACGAGCAGTACTTC.